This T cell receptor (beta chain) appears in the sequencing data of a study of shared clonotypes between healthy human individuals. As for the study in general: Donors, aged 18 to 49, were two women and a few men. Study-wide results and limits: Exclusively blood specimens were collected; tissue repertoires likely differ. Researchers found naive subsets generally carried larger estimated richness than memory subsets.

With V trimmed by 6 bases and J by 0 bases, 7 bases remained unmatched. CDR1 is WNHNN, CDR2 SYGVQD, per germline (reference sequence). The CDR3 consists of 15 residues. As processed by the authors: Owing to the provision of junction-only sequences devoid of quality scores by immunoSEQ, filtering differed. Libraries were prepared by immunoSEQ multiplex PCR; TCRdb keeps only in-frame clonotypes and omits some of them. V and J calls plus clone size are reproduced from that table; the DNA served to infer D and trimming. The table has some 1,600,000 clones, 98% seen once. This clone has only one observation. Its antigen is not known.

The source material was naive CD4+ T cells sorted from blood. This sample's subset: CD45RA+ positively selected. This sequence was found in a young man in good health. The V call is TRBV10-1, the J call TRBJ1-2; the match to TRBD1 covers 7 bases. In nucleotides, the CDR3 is TGCGCCAGCAGACTAGGACAGGCTGCTAACTATGGCTACACCTTC. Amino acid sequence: CASRLGQAANYGYTF.